These T cell receptor beta chains were read from a single sample in a study of T-cell memory formation after mild COVID-19. MiXCR, run by TCRdb on the 5' RACE reads, gives a single entry per CDR3 protein. The table lists 25,000 or so distinct CDR3 sequences, around 7.2% of them singletons. The sequenced material came from PBMCs or a T cell subset sorted from them (not recorded which). All receptors derive from an adult woman who had mild COVID-19 (a few samples of this study predate the infection). Cell type and time point are not known. CDR3s include the opening cysteine and the closing phenylalanine or tryptophan. D genes are given only for firm matches. Size tells how often a clone was seen (once, few, many) or the class of an expanded clone, and some rows leave it out.

d_gene: NA
abundance: many
v_gene: TRBV28
j_gene: TRBJ1-4
CDR3aa: CASSSHGSNEKLFF
CDR3nt: TGTGCCAGCAGTTCCCACGGGTCTAATGAAAAACTGTTTTTT

d_gene: NA
abundance: NA
v_gene: TRBV14
j_gene: TRBJ1-1
CDR3aa: CASSPDSNTEALF
CDR3nt: TGTGCCAGCAGCCCGGATTCGAACACTGAAGCTTTATTT

d_gene: TRBD1
abundance: many
v_gene: TRBV18
j_gene: TRBJ1-2
CDR3aa: CASSEGTGTYGYTF
CDR3nt: TGTGCCAGCTCAGAGGGGACAGGCACGTATGGCTACACCTTC

d_gene: NA
abundance: many
v_gene: TRBV11-2
j_gene: TRBJ2-5
CDR3aa: CASSLGVRQETQYF
CDR3nt: TGTGCCAGCAGCTTGGGGGTGCGCCAAGAGACCCAGTACTTC

d_gene: TRBD2
abundance: many
v_gene: TRBV27
j_gene: TRBJ2-3
CDR3aa: CASSKQTSADTQYF
CDR3nt: TGTGCCAGCAGTAAACAGACTAGCGCAGATACGCAGTATTTT

d_gene: TRBD2
abundance: many
v_gene: TRBV14
j_gene: TRBJ2-7
CDR3aa: CASSQEGTSFDYEQYF
CDR3nt: TGTGCCAGCAGCCAAGAGGGGACTAGCTTCGACTACGAGCAGTACTTC

d_gene: NA
abundance: many
v_gene: TRBV7-9
j_gene: TRBJ1-2
CDR3aa: CASSLGQVHGYTF
CDR3nt: TGTGCCAGCAGCTTAGGTCAGGTTCATGGCTACACCTTC

d_gene: TRBD1
abundance: many
v_gene: TRBV25-1
j_gene: TRBJ1-1
CDR3aa: CASRNRGDTEAFF
CDR3nt: TGTGCCAGCAGAAACAGGGGGGACACTGAAGCTTTCTTT

d_gene: TRBD1
abundance: many
v_gene: TRBV11-2
j_gene: TRBJ2-7
CDR3aa: CASSPLRRDRTYEQYF
CDR3nt: TGTGCCAGCAGCCCCTTACGTAGGGACAGGACCTACGAGCAGTACTTC

d_gene: NA
abundance: many
v_gene: TRBV20-1
j_gene: TRBJ1-1
CDR3aa: CSARDLVNTEAFF
CDR3nt: TGCAGTGCTAGAGATCTGGTTAACACTGAAGCTTTCTTT

d_gene: TRBD1
abundance: few
v_gene: TRBV9
j_gene: TRBJ1-2
CDR3aa: CASSDRQGAYGYTF
CDR3nt: TGTGCCAGCAGCGATCGACAGGGTGCCTATGGCTACACCTTC

d_gene: NA
abundance: many
v_gene: TRBV21-1
j_gene: TRBJ2-2
CDR3aa: CASSSSGGGPPGELFF
CDR3nt: TGTGCCAGCAGCTCGTCCGGAGGGGGGCCCCCCGGGGAGCTGTTTTTT

d_gene: NA
abundance: medium-sized
v_gene: TRBV5-1
j_gene: TRBJ1-5
CDR3aa: CASSADMSGGPQHF
CDR3nt: TGCGCCAGCAGCGCTGACATGAGTGGGGGGCCCCAGCATTTT

d_gene: NA
abundance: many
v_gene: TRBV7-9
j_gene: TRBJ1-1
CDR3aa: CASSIIGNTEAFF
CDR3nt: TGTGCCAGCAGTATTATAGGGAACACTGAAGCTTTCTTT

d_gene: TRBD1
abundance: many
v_gene: TRBV20-1
j_gene: TRBJ1-2
CDR3aa: CSANGAFRTGPYGYTF
CDR3nt: TGCAGTGCCAACGGGGCCTTTAGGACAGGGCCCTATGGCTACACCTTC

d_gene: NA
abundance: many
v_gene: TRBV7-2
j_gene: TRBJ2-1
CDR3aa: CASSSGLVGGNEQFF
CDR3nt: TGTGCCAGCAGCTCAGGACTTGTCGGAGGAAATGAGCAGTTCTTC

d_gene: NA
abundance: many
v_gene: TRBV6-5
j_gene: TRBJ1-2
CDR3aa: CASSYSNRLSYGYTF
CDR3nt: TGTGCCAGCAGTTACTCGAACCGACTGAGCTATGGCTACACCTTC

d_gene: NA
abundance: many
v_gene: TRBV6-2/TRBV6-3
j_gene: TRBJ1-1
CDR3aa: CASSYEGRTEAFF
CDR3nt: TGTGCCAGCAGTTACGAGGGGAGGACTGAAGCTTTCTTT

d_gene: TRBD1
abundance: few
v_gene: TRBV29-1
j_gene: TRBJ1-1
CDR3aa: CSVPGTGVQKAFF
CDR3nt: TGCAGCGTTCCCGGGACAGGGGTACAAAAAGCTTTCTTT

d_gene: NA
abundance: many
v_gene: TRBV7-9
j_gene: TRBJ1-2
CDR3aa: CASSLSTDYGYTF
CDR3nt: TGTGCCAGCAGCTTATCGACAGACTATGGCTACACCTTC

d_gene: NA
abundance: many
v_gene: TRBV29-1
j_gene: TRBJ2-2
CDR3aa: CSVNSGTTGELFF
CDR3nt: TGCAGCGTCAATAGCGGAACCACCGGGGAGCTGTTTTTT

d_gene: NA
abundance: NA
v_gene: TRBV6-5
j_gene: TRBJ2-2
CDR3aa: CASSYSRRTHPGELFF
CDR3nt: TGTGCCAGCAGTTACTCTCGGAGAACCCATCCCGGGGAGCTGTTTTTT

d_gene: NA
abundance: few
v_gene: TRBV4-1
j_gene: TRBJ1-4
CDR3aa: CASSQKQGVEKLFF
CDR3nt: TGCGCCAGCAGCCAGAAACAGGGAGTTGAAAAACTGTTTTTT

d_gene: NA
abundance: many
v_gene: TRBV7-9
j_gene: TRBJ2-5
CDR3aa: CASSLEGFGPETQYF
CDR3nt: TGTGCCAGCAGCTTAGAGGGGTTTGGTCCGGAGACCCAGTACTTC

d_gene: TRBD1
abundance: few
v_gene: TRBV9
j_gene: TRBJ2-2
CDR3aa: CASSVAGTGKLTGELFF
CDR3nt: TGTGCCAGCAGCGTAGCCGGGACAGGGAAACTGACCGGGGAGCTGTTTTTT

d_gene: NA
abundance: many
v_gene: TRBV29-1
j_gene: TRBJ2-7
CDR3aa: CSVPRGDYEQYF
CDR3nt: TGCAGCGTTCCAAGAGGGGACTACGAGCAGTACTTC

d_gene: NA
abundance: NA
v_gene: TRBV7-9
j_gene: TRBJ2-5
CDR3aa: CASSPLGAGETQYF
CDR3nt: TGTGCCAGCAGCCCCCTTGGGGCGGGGGAGACCCAGTACTTC

d_gene: TRBD2
abundance: many
v_gene: TRBV6-5
j_gene: TRBJ2-3
CDR3aa: CASKPAVGGSTDTQYF
CDR3nt: TGTGCCAGCAAACCCGCCGTGGGGGGGAGCACAGATACGCAGTATTTT

d_gene: TRBD2
abundance: many
v_gene: TRBV9
j_gene: TRBJ2-1
CDR3aa: CASSKDAGGRIGQFF
CDR3nt: TGTGCCAGCAGCAAAGACGCGGGGGGGCGGATCGGGCAGTTCTTC

d_gene: NA
abundance: many
v_gene: TRBV5-4
j_gene: TRBJ2-5
CDR3aa: CASSSPSSVETQYF
CDR3nt: TGTGCCAGCAGCTCCCCTTCCTCAGTGGAGACCCAGTACTTC

d_gene: NA
abundance: many
v_gene: TRBV3-1
j_gene: TRBJ2-3
CDR3aa: CASSGGAGHTDTQYF
CDR3nt: TGTGCCAGCAGCGGGGGTGCGGGTCACACAGATACGCAGTATTTT

d_gene: NA
abundance: many
v_gene: TRBV27
j_gene: TRBJ1-1
CDR3aa: CASSPQRRTEAFF
CDR3nt: TGTGCCAGCAGTCCCCAGAGGCGTACTGAAGCTTTCTTT

d_gene: TRBD1
abundance: many
v_gene: TRBV6-5
j_gene: TRBJ2-2
CDR3aa: CASRVGTGTRDTGELFF
CDR3nt: TGTGCCAGCAGAGTCGGGACAGGGACACGGGACACCGGGGAGCTGTTTTTT

d_gene: NA
abundance: medium-sized
v_gene: TRBV5-1
j_gene: TRBJ2-2
CDR3aa: CASSYPGAGNTGELFF
CDR3nt: TGCGCCAGCAGCTATCCAGGGGCTGGGAACACCGGGGAGCTGTTTTTT

d_gene: NA
abundance: many
v_gene: TRBV7-9
j_gene: TRBJ1-3
CDR3aa: CASRSGTVTSGNTIYF
CDR3nt: TGTGCCAGCAGATCCGGGACGGTGACCTCTGGAAACACCATATATTTT

d_gene: NA
abundance: NA
v_gene: TRBV5-1
j_gene: TRBJ2-1
CDR3aa: CASSIGQGGDSILEQFF
CDR3nt: TGCGCCAGCAGCATCGGACAAGGCGGGGACTCAATATTAGAGCAGTTCTTC

d_gene: NA
abundance: many
v_gene: TRBV6-5
j_gene: TRBJ1-2
CDR3aa: CASMARGDGSGYTF
CDR3nt: TGTGCCAGCATGGCCAGGGGAGATGGTAGTGGCTACACCTTC

d_gene: TRBD2
abundance: NA
v_gene: TRBV7-9
j_gene: TRBJ2-7
CDR3aa: CASSLRNSGSSYEQYF
CDR3nt: TGTGCCAGCAGCTTAAGAAATAGCGGGAGCTCCTACGAGCAGTACTTC

d_gene: NA
abundance: many
v_gene: TRBV3-1
j_gene: TRBJ2-3
CDR3aa: CASSQRTDTQYF
CDR3nt: TGTGCCAGCAGCCAGCGCACAGATACGCAGTATTTT

d_gene: NA
abundance: many
v_gene: TRBV4-2
j_gene: TRBJ1-3
CDR3aa: CASSQDGGTGNTIYF
CDR3nt: TGTGCCAGCAGCCAAGATGGGGGAACCGGAAACACCATATATTTT

d_gene: TRBD1
abundance: many
v_gene: TRBV24-1
j_gene: TRBJ2-1
CDR3aa: CATSDGTGGDEQFF
CDR3nt: TGTGCCACCAGTGACGGTACAGGGGGCGATGAGCAGTTCTTC

d_gene: TRBD1
abundance: NA
v_gene: TRBV18
j_gene: TRBJ2-5
CDR3aa: CASSEGQGETQYF
CDR3nt: TGTGCCAGCTCAGAGGGACAGGGAGAGACCCAGTACTTC

d_gene: TRBD2
abundance: many
v_gene: TRBV6-5
j_gene: TRBJ2-1
CDR3aa: CASIQHYNLAGVYNEQFF
CDR3nt: TGTGCCAGCATTCAACATTACAACCTAGCGGGAGTCTACAATGAGCAGTTCTTC

d_gene: TRBD2
abundance: many
v_gene: TRBV20-1
j_gene: TRBJ2-3
CDR3aa: CSALPIAGATDTQYF
CDR3nt: TGCAGTGCCCTCCCCATAGCGGGGGCCACAGATACGCAGTATTTT

d_gene: NA
abundance: many
v_gene: TRBV6-5
j_gene: TRBJ2-5
CDR3aa: CASSRESQETQYF
CDR3nt: TGTGCCAGCAGCCGCGAGTCGCAAGAGACCCAGTACTTC

d_gene: NA
abundance: many
v_gene: TRBV27
j_gene: TRBJ2-7
CDR3aa: CASSRSRSGTPYEQYF
CDR3nt: TGTGCCAGCAGCCGCTCGCGTTCCGGGACACCCTACGAGCAGTACTTC

d_gene: TRBD1
abundance: many
v_gene: TRBV5-1
j_gene: TRBJ2-2
CDR3aa: CASSPWVDRGAGELFF
CDR3nt: TGCGCCAGCAGCCCCTGGGTCGACAGGGGCGCCGGGGAGCTGTTTTTT

d_gene: NA
abundance: many
v_gene: TRBV5-4
j_gene: TRBJ2-3
CDR3aa: CASSRASDTQYF
CDR3nt: TGTGCCAGCAGCCGTGCTTCGGATACGCAGTATTTT

d_gene: NA
abundance: many
v_gene: TRBV7-2
j_gene: TRBJ1-1
CDR3aa: CASSPYLNTEAFF
CDR3nt: TGTGCCAGCAGCCCGTACTTGAACACTGAAGCTTTCTTT

d_gene: TRBD2
abundance: many
v_gene: TRBV6-4
j_gene: TRBJ2-1
CDR3aa: CASSPEQAGDMSNEQFF
CDR3nt: TGTGCCAGCAGTCCCGAGCAGGCGGGAGATATGAGCAATGAGCAGTTCTTC

d_gene: NA
abundance: many
v_gene: TRBV2
j_gene: TRBJ2-7
CDR3aa: CASSGGKSGYEQYF
CDR3nt: TGTGCCAGCAGTGGGGGGAAAAGTGGGTACGAGCAGTACTTC

d_gene: TRBD2
abundance: medium-sized
v_gene: TRBV7-9
j_gene: TRBJ2-3
CDR3aa: CASSPGVAGSRTDTQYF
CDR3nt: TGTGCCAGCAGCCCTGGGGTAGCGGGGTCTCGCACAGATACGCAGTATTTT

d_gene: NA
abundance: many
v_gene: TRBV12-3/TRBV12-4
j_gene: TRBJ2-1
CDR3aa: CASSSYNEQFF
CDR3nt: TGTGCCAGCAGTTCGTACAATGAGCAGTTCTTC

d_gene: NA
abundance: many
v_gene: TRBV7-9
j_gene: TRBJ1-4
CDR3aa: CASSLGDRTNEKLFF
CDR3nt: TGTGCCAGCAGCTTAGGCGACAGGACGAATGAAAAACTGTTTTTT

d_gene: NA
abundance: many
v_gene: TRBV12-3/TRBV12-4
j_gene: TRBJ2-7
CDR3aa: CASSSTGCEQYF
CDR3nt: TGTGCCAGCAGTTCAACAGGGTGCGAGCAGTACTTC

d_gene: TRBD2
abundance: many
v_gene: TRBV12-3/TRBV12-4
j_gene: TRBJ2-4
CDR3aa: CASTQGGILAKNIQYF
CDR3nt: TGTGCCAGCACCCAGGGAGGGATTCTAGCCAAAAACATTCAGTACTTC

d_gene: TRBD1
abundance: many
v_gene: TRBV5-1
j_gene: TRBJ2-1
CDR3aa: CASSPFAGGDEQFF
CDR3nt: TGCGCCAGCAGTCCTTTCGCAGGGGGCGATGAGCAGTTCTTC

d_gene: TRBD2
abundance: many
v_gene: TRBV20-1
j_gene: TRBJ2-2
CDR3aa: CSASGTKNTGELFF
CDR3nt: TGCAGTGCTAGCGGGACTAAGAACACCGGGGAGCTGTTTTTT

d_gene: TRBD2
abundance: many
v_gene: TRBV11-3
j_gene: TRBJ2-1
CDR3aa: CASSPRLADRSYNEQFF
CDR3nt: TGTGCCAGCAGCCCCCGACTAGCGGACCGCTCCTACAATGAGCAGTTCTTC